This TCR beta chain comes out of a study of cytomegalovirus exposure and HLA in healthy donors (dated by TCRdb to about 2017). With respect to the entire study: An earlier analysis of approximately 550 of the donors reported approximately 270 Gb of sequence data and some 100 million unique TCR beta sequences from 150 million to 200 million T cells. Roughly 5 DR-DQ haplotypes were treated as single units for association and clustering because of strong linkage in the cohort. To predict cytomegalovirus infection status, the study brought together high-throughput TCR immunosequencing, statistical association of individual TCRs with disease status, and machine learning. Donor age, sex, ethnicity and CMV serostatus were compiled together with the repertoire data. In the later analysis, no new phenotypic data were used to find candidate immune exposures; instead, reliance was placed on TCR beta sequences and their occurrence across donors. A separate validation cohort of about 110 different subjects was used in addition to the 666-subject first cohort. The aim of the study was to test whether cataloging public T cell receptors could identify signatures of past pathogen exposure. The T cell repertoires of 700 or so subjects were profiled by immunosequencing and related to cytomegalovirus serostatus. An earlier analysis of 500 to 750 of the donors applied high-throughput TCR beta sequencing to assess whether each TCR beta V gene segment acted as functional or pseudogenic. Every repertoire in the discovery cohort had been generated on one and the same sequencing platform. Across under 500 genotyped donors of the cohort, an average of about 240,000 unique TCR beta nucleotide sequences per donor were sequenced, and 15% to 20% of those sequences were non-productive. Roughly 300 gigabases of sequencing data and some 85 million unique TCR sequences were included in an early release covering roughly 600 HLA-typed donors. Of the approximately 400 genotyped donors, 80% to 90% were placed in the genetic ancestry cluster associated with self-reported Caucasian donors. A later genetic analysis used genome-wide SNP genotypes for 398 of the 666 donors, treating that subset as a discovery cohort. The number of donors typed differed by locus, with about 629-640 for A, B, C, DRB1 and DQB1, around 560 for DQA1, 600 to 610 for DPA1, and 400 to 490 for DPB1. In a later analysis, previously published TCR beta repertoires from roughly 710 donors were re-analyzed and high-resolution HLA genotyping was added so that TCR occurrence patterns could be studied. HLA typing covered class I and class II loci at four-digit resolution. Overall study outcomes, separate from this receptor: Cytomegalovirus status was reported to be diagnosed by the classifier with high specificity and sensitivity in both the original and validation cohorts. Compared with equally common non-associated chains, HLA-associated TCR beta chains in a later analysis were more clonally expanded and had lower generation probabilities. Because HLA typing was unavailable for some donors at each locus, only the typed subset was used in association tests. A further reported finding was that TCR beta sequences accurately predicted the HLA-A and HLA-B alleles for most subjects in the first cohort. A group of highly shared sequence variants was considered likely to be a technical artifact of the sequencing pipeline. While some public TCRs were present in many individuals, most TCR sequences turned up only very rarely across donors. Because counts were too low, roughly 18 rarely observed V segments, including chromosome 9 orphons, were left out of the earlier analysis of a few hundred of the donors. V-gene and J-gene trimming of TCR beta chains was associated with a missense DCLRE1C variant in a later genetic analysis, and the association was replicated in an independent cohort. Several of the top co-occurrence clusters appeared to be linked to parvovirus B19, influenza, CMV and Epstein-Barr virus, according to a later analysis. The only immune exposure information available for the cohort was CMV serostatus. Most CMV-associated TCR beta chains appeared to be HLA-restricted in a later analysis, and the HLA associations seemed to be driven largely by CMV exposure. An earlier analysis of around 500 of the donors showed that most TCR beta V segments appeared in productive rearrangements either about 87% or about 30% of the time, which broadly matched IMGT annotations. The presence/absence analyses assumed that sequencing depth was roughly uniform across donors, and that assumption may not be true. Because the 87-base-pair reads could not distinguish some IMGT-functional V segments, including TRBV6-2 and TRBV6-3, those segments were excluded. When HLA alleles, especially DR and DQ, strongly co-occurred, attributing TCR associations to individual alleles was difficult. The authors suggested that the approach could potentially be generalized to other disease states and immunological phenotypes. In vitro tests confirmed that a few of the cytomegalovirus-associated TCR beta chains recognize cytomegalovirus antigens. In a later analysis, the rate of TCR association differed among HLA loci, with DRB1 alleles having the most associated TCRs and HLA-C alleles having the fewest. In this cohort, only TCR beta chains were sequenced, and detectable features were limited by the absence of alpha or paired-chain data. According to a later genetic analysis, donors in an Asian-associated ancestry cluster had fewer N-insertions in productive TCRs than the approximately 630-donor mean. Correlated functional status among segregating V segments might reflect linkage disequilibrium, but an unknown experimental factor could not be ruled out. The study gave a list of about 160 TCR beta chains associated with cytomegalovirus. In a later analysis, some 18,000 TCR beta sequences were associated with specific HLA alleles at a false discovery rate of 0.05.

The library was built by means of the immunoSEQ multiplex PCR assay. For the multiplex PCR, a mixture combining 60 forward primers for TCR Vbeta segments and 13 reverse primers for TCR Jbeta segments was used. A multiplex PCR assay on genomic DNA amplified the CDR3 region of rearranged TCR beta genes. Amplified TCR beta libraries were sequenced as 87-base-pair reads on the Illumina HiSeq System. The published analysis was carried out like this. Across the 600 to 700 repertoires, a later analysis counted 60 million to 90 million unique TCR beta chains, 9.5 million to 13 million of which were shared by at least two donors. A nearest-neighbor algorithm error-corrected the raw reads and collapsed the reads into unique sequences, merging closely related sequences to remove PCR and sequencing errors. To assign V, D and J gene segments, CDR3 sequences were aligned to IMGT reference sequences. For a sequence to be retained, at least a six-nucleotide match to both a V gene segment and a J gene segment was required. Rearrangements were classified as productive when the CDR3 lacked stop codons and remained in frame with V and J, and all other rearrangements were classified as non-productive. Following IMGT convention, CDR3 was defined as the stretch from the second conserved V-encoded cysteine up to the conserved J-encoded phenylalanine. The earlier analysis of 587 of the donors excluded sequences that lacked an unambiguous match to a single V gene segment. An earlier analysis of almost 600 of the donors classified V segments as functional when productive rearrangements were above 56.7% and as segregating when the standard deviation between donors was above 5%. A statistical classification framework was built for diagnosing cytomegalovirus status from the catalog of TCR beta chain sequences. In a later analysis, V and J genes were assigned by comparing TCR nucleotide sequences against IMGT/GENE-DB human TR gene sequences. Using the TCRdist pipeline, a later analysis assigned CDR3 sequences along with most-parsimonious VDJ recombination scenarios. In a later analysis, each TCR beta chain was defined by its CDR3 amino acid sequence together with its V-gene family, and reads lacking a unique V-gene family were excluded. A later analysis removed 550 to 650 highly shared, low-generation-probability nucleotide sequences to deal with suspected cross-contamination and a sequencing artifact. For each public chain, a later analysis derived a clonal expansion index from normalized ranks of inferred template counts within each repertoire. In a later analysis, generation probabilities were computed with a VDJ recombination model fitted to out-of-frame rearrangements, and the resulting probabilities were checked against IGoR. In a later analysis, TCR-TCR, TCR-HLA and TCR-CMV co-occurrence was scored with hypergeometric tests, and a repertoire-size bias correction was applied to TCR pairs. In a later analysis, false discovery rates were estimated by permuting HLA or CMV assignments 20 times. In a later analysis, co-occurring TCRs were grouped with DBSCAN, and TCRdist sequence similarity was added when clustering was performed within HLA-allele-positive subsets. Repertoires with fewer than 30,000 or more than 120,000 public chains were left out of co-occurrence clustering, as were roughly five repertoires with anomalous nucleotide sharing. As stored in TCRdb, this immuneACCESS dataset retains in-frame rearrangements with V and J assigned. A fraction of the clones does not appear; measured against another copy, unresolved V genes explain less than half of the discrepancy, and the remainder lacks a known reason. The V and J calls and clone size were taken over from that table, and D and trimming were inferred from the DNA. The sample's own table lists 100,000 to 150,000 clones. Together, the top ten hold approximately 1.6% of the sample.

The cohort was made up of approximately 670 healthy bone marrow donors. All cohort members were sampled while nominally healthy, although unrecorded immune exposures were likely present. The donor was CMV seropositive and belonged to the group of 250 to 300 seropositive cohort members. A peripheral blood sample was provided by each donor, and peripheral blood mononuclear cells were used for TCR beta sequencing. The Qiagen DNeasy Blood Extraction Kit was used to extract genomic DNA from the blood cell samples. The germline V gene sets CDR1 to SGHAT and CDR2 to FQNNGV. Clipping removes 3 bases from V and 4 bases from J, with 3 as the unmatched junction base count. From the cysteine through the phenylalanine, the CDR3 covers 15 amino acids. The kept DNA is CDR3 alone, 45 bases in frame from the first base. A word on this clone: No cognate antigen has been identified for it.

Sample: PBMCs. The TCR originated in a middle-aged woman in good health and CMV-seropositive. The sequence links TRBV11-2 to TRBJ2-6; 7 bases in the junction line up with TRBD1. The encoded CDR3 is CASSLTGPGANVLTF. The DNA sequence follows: TGTGCCAGCAGCTTGACAGGGCCCGGGGCCAACGTCCTGACTTTC.